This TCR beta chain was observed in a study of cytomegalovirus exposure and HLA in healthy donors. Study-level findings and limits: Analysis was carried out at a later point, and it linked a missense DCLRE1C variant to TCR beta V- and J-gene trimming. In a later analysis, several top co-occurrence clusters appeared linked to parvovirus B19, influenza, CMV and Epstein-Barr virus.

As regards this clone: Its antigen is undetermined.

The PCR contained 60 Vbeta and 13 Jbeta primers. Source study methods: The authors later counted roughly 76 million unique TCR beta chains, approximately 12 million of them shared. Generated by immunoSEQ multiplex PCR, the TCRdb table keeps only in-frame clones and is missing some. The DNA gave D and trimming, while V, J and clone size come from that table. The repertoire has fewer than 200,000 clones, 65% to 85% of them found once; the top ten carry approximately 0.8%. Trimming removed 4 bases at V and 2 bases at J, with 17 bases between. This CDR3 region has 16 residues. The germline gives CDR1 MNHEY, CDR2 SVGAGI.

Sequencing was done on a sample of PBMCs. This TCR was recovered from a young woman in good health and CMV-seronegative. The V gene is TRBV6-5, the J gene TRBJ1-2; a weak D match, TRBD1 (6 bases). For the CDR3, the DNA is TGTGCCAGCAGTTTTGCCCACAGGGCTACAAACTATGGCTACACCTTC. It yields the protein CASSFAHRATNYGYTF.